Sequencing of this T cell receptor (beta chain) was carried out in a study of CDR3 diversity in severe acne (dated by TCRdb to 2018 to 2020). The CDR3 runs 15 amino acids, cysteine and phenylalanine included. The sequence is cut down to CDR3 DNA, 45 bases in frame from base 1. V is shortened by 1 base, J by 4 bases, and the region joining them spans 12 bases. CDR1 SGHDT and CDR2 YYEEEE are derived from the germline V gene. This clonotype is considered medium-sized (0.01 to 0.1%). It has no known antigen specificity. Base qualities are not recorded, but no much larger clone differs from it by a single base. The receptor library was made with PCR. The reads were generated on an Illumina HiSeq 2000. TCRdb reran the public reads through fastp at Q25 and MiXCR, keeping productive beta chains. Entries that share a CDR3 protein sequence are merged under the most common genes and DNA. The sample includes under 95,000 distinct CDR3 sequences, with about half observed a single time. Of the sample, roughly a tenth is held by the ten largest clones.

The specimen was blood. Here the chain combines TRBV5-6 and TRBJ2-1; a weak D assignment points to TRBD1 (6 bases agree). This sequence was found in a male donor in good health, serving as a control. In nucleotide form, the sequence is TGTGCCAGCAGCTTGAGGGACACTCGTTACAATGAGCAGTTCTTC. It is translated as CASSLRDTRYNEQFF. The reference TRBV5-6 and TRBJ2-1 proteins fill in what lies around the CDR3, so the full variable domain reads DAGVTQSPTHLIKTRGQQVTLRCSPKSGHDTVSWYQQALGQGPQFIFQYYEEEERQRGNFPDRFSGHQFPNYSSELNVNALLLGDSALYLCASSLRDTRYNEQFFGPGTRLTVL.